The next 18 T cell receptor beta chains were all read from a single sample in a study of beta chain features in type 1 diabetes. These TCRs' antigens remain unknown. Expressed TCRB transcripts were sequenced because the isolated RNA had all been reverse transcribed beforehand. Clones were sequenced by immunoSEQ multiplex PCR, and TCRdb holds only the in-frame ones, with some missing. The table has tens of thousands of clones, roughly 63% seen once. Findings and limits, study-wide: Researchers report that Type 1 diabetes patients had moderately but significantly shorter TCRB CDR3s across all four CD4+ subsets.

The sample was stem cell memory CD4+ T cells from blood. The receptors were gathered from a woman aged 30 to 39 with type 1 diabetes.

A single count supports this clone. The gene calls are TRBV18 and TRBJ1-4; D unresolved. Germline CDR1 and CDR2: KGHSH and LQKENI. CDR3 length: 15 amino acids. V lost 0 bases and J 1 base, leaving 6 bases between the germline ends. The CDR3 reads CASSPPAGTNEKLFF. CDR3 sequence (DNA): TGTGCCAGCTCACCACCCGCCGGAACTAATGAAAAACTGTTTTTT.

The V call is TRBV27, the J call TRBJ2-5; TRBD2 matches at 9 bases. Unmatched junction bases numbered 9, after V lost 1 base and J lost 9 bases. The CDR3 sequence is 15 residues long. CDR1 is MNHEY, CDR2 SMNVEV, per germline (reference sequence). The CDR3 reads CASSLFGLAPGAQYF. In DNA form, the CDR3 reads TGTGCCAGCAGTTTATTCGGACTAGCGCCTGGGGCCCAGTACTTC.

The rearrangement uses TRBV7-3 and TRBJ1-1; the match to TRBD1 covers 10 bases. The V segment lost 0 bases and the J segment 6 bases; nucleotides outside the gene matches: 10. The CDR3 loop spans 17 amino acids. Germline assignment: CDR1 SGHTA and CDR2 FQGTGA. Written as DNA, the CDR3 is TGTGCCAGCAGCTTAACGGGGGACAGGGGAGGCTTGGCTGAAGCTTTCTTT. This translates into CASSLTGDRGGLAEAFF.

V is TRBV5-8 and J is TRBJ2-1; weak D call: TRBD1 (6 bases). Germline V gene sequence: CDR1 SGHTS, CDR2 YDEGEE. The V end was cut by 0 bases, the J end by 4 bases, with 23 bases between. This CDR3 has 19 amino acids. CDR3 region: CASSLVIPGHTYGYNEQFF. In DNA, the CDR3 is TGTGCCAGCAGCTTGGTAATCCCGGGACACACTTATGGGTACAATGAGCAGTTCTTC.

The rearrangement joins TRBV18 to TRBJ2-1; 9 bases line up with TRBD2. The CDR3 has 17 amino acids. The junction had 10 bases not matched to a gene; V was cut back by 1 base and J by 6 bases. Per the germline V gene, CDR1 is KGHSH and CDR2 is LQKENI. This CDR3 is CASSPLPTSGIGNEQFF. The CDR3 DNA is TGTGCCAGCTCACCACTCCCGACTAGCGGTATCGGCAATGAGCAGTTCTTC.

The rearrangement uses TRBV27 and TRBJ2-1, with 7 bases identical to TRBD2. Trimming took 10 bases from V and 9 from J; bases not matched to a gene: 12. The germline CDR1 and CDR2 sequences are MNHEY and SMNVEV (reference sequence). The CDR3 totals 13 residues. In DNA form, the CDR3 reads TGTGCCATCTCCGGGACTAACGGCGGTGAGCAGTTCTTC. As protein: CAISGTNGGEQFF.

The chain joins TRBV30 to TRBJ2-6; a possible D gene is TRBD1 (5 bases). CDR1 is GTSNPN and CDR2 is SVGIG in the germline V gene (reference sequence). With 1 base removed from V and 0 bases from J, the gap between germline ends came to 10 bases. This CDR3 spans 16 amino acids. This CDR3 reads CAWSEMTASGANVLTF. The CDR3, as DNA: TGTGCCTGGAGTGAGATGACAGCCTCTGGGGCCAACGTCCTGACTTTC. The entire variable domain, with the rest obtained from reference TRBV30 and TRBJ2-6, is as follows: SQTIHQWPATLVQPVGSPLSLECTVEGTSNPNLYWYRQAAGRGLQLLFYSVGIGQISSEVPQNLSASRPQDRQFILSSKKLLLSDSGFYLCAWSEMTASGANVLTFGAGSRLTVL.

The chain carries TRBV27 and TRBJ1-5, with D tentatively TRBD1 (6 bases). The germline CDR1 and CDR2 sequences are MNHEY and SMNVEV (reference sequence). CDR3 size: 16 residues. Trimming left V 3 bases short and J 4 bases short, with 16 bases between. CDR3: CASSFLGHEPNQPQHF. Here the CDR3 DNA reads TGTGCCAGCAGTTTTCTGGGACACGAACCAAATCAGCCCCAGCATTTT.

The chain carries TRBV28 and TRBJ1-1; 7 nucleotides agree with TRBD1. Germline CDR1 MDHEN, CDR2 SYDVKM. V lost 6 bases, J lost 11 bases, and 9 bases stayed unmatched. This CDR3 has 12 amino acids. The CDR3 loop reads CASSQGQLGAFF. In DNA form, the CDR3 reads TGTGCCAGCAGCCAGGGACAGTTGGGGGCTTTCTTT.

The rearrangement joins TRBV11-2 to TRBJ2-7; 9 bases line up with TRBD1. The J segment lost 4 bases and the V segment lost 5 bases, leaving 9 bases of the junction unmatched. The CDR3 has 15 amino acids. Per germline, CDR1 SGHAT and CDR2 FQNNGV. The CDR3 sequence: CASSHLSGQGYEQYF. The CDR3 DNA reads TGTGCCAGCAGCCACCTCTCGGGACAGGGTTACGAGCAGTACTTC.

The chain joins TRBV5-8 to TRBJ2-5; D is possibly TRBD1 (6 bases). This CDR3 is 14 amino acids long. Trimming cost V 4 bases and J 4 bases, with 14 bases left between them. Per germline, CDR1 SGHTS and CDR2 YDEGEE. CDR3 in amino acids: CASSPQTGLETQYF. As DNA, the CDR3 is TGTGCCAGCAGCCCCCAGACAGGTCTAGAGACCCAGTACTTC.

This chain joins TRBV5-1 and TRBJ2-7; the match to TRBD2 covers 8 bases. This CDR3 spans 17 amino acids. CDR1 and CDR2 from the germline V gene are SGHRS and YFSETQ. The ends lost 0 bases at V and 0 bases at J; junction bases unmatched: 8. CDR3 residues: CASSLALLAAGSYEQYF. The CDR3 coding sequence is TGCGCCAGCAGCTTGGCGCTACTAGCGGCCGGCTCCTACGAGCAGTACTTC.

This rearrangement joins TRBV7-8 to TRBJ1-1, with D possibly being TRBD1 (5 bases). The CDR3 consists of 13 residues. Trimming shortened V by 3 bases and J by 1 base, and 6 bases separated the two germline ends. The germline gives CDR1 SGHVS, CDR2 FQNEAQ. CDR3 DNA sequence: TGTGCCAGCAGCTTGACAGAGAACACTGAAGCTTTCTTT. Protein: CASSLTENTEAFF. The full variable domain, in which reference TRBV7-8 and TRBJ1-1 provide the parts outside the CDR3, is GAGVSQSPRYKVAKRGQDVALRCDPISGHVSLFWYQQALGQGPEFLTYFQNEAQLDKSGLPSDRFFAERPEGSVSTLKIQRTQQEDSAVYLCASSLTENTEAFFGQGTRLTVV.

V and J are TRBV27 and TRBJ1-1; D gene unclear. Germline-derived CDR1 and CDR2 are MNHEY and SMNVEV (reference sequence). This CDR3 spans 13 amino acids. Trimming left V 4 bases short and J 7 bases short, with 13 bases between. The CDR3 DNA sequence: TGTGCCAGCAGTTCGGACCGCGGAGGTGAAGCTTTCTTT. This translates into CASSSDRGGEAFF.

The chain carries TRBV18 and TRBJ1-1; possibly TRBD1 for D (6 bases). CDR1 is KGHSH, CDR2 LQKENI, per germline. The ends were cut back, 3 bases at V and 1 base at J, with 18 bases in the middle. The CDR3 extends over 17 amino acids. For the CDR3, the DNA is TGTGCCAGCTCACCTCTAGTTGGGGGCCAGGGGAACACTGAAGCTTTCTTT. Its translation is CASSPLVGGQGNTEAFF.

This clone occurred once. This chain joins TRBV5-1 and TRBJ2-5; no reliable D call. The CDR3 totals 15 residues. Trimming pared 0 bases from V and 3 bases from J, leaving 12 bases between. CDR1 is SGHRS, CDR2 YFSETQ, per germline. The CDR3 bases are TGCGCCAGCAGCTTGGTCCGAAATCAGGAAGAGACCCAGTACTTC. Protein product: CASSLVRNQEETQYF.

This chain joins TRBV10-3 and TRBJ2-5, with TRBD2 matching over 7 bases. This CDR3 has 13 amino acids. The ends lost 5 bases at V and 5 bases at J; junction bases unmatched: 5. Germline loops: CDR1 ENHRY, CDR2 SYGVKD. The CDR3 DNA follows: TGTGCCATCAGTTCCGGGGAGGGGGAGACCCAGTACTTC. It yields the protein CAISSGEGETQYF.

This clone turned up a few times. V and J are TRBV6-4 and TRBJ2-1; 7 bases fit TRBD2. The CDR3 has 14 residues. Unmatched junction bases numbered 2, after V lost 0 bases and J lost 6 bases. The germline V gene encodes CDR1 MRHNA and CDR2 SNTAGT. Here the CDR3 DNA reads TGTGCCAGCAGTGACTCCTGGGGGGGCAATGAGCAGTTCTTC. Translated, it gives CASSDSWGGNEQFF.